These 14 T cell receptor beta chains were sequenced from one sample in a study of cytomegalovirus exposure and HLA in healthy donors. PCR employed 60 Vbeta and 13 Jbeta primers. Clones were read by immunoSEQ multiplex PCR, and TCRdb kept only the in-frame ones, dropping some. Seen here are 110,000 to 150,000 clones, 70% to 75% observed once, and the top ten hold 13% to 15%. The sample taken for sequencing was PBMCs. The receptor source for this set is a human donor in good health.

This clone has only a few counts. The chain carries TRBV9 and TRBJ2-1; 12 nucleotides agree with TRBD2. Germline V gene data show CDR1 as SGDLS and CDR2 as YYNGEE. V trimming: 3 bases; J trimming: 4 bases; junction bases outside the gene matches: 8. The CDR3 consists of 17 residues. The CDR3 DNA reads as TGTGCCAGCAGCGCCCTAGCGGGGGGGCCTCGGTACAATGAGCAGTTCTTC. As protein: CASSALAGGPRYNEQFF.

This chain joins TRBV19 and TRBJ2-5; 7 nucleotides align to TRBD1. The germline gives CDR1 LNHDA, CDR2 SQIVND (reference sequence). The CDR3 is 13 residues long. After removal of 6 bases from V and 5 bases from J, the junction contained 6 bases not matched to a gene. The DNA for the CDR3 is TGTGCCAGTAGAAATACAGGGGTGGAGACCCAGTACTTC. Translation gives CASRNTGVETQYF.

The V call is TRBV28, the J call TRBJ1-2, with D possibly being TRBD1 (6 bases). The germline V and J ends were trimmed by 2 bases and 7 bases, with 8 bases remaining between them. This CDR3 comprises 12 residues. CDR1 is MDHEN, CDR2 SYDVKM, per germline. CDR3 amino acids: CASSLTRGGYTF. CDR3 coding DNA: TGTGCCAGCAGTTTAACCAGGGGTGGCTACACCTTC.

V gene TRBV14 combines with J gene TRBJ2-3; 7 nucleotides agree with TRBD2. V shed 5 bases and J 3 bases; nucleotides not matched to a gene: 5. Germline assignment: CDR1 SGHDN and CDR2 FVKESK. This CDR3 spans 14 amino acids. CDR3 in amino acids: CASSFSGYTDTQYF. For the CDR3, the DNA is TGTGCCAGCAGCTTTAGCGGGTATACAGATACGCAGTATTTT.

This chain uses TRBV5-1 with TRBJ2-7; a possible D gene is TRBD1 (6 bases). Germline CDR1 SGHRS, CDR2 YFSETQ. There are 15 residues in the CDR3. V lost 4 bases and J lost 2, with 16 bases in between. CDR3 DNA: TGCGCCAGCAGCCCGGATGGACAGCCCACCTACGAGCAGTACTTC. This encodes CASSPDGQPTYEQYF.

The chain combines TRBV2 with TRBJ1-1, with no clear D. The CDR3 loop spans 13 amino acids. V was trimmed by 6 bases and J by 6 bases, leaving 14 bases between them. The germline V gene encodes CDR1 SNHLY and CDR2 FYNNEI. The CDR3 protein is CASRPETGSEAFF. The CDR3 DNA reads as TGTGCCAGCAGGCCAGAAACGGGGTCTGAAGCTTTCTTT.

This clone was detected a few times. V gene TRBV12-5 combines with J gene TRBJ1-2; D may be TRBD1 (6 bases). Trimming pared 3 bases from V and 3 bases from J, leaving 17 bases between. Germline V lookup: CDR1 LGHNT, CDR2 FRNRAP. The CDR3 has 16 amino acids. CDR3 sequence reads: CASGFQGQPGDYGYTF. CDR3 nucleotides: TGTGCTAGTGGTTTTCAAGGACAGCCAGGGGACTATGGCTACACCTTC.

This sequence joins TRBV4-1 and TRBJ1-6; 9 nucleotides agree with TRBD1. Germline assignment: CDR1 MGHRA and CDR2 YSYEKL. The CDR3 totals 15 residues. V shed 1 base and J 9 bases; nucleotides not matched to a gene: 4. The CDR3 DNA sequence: TGCGCCAGCAGCCAAGTAGGGACAGGGAGTTCACCCCTCCACTTT. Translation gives CASSQVGTGSSPLHF.

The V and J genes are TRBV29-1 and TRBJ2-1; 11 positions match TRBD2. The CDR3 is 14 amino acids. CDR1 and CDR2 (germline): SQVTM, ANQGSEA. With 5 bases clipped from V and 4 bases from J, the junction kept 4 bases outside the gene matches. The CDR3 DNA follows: TGCAGCGTTCTGACTAGCGGGGTATACAATGAGCAGTTCTTC. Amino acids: CSVLTSGVYNEQFF.

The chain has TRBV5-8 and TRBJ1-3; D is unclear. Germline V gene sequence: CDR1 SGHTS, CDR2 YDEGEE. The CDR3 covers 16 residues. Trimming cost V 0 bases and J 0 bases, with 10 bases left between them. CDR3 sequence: CASSLGIDHSGNTIYF. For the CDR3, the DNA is TGTGCCAGCAGCTTGGGAATAGATCACTCTGGAAACACCATATATTTT.

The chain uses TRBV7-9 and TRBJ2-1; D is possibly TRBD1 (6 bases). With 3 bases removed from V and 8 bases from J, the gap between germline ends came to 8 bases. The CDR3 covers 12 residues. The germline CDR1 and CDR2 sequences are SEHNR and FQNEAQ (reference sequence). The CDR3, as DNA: TGTGCCAGCAGCTTTGAGGGGGATGAGCAGTTCTTC. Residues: CASSFEGDEQFF.

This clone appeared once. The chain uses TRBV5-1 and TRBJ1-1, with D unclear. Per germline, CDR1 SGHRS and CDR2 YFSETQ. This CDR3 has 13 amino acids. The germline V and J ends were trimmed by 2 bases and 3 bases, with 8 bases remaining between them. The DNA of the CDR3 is TGCGCCAGCAGCTTTTACCGGGACACTGAAGCTTTCTTT. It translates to CASSFYRDTEAFF.

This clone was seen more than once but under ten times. CDR3 DNA sequence: TGTGCCAGCAGCATTGACAGGGCCAACACTGAAGCTTTCTTT. This codes for CASSIDRANTEAFF. The J gene is TRBJ1-1, the V gene TRBV5-4, with 7 bases aligning to TRBD1. The CDR3 consists of 14 residues. Trimming cost V 4 bases and J 2 bases; bases outside gene matches: 5. Per germline, CDR1 SGHNT and CDR2 YYREEE (reference sequence).

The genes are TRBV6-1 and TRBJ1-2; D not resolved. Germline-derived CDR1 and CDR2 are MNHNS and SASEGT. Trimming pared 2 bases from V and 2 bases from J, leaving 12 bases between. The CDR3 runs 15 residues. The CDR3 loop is CASSELTYLNYGYTF. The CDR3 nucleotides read TGTGCCAGCAGTGAACTTACGTATCTAAACTATGGCTACACCTTC.